This T cell receptor beta chain is from a study of human T cells and chemical hapten exposure. MiXCR, applied by TCRdb to the RACE reads, yields one record per CDR3 protein. Of some 84,000 distinct CDR3 sequences detected, 11% appear once; the ten largest clones hold under 4.5%. Time point in this sample: patch test 3, about 24 weeks after DPC sensitization. Specified treatment: therapeutic diphenylcyclopropenone sensitization with weekly scalp DPC. Per germline, CDR1 KGHSH and CDR2 LQKENI. CDR3 length: 11 residues. Trimming shortened V by 4 bases and J by 6 bases, and 7 bases separated the two germline ends. This clonotype appeared many times.

The sequencing used whole blood, collected in connection with sensitization to the hapten diphenylcyclopropenone (DPC). The TCR comes from a woman between 45 and 65 years old with alopecia areata. Some clones in this sample may be carry-over from other donors' samples. The gene calls are TRBV18 and TRBJ2-7; D tentatively fits TRBD1 or TRBD2 (5 bases each). The CDR3 loop is CASSQGTEQYF. In DNA, the CDR3 is TGTGCCAGCTCACAAGGGACCGAGCAGTACTTC.